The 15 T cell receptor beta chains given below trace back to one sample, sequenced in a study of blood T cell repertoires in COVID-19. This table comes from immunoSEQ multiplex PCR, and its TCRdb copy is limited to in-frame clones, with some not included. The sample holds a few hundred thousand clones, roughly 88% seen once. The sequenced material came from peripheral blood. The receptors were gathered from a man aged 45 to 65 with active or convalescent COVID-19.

CDR3 sequence reads: CASSQDMSSYNSPLHF. Written as DNA, the CDR3 is TGCGCCAGCAGCCAAGATATGAGCTCCTATAATTCACCCCTCCACTTT. The V gene is TRBV4-1, the J gene TRBJ1-6; no definite D call. CDR3 length: 16 residues. Trimming took off 0 bases at V and 0 bases at J, with 6 bases between the two ends. Per the germline V gene, CDR1 is MGHRA and CDR2 is YSYEKL.

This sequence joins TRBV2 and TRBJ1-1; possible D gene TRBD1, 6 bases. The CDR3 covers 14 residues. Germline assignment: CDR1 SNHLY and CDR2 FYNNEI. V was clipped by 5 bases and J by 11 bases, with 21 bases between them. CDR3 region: CASSPVGQGYWAFF. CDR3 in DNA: TGTGCCAGCAGTCCCGTGGGGCAGGGGTATTGGGCTTTCTTT.

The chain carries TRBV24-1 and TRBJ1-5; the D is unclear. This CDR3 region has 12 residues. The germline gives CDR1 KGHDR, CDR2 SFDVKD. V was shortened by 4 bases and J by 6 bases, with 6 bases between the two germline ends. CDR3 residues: CATSDPGQPQHF. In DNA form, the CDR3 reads TGTGCCACCAGTGACCCGGGTCAGCCCCAGCATTTT.

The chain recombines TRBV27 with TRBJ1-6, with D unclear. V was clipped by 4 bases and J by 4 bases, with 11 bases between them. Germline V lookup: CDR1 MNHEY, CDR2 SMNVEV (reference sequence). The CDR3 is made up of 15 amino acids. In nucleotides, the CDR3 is TGTGCCAGCAGTTCGACACGGATTTATAATTCACCCCTCCACTTT. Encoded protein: CASSSTRIYNSPLHF.

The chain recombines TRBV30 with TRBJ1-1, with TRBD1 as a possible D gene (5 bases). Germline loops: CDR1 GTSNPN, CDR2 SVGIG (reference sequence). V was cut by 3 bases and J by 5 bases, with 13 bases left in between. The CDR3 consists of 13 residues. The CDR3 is CAWRPGKGTEAFF. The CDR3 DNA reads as TGTGCCTGGAGACCAGGGAAGGGAACTGAAGCTTTCTTT.

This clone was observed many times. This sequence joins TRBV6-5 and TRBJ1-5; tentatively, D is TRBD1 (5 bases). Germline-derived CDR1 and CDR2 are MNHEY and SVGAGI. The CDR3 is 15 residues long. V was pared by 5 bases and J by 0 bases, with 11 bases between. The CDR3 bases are TGTGCCAGCAGTCCCCTCGGGGGTAGCAATCAGCCCCAGCATTTT. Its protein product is CASSPLGGSNQPQHF.

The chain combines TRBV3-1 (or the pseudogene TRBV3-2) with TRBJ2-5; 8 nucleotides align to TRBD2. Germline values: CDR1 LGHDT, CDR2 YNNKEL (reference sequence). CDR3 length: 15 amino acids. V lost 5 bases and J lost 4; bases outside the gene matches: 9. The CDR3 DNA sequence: TGTGCCAGCAGCTCTATGGGGACTAGGCGAGAGACCCAGTACTTC. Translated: CASSSMGTRRETQYF.

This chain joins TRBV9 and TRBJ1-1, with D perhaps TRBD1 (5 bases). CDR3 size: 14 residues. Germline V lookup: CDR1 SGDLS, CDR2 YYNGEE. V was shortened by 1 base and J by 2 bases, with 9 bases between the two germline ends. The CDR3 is CASSVTGANTEAFF. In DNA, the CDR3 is TGTGCCAGCAGCGTAACAGGAGCTAACACTGAAGCTTTCTTT.

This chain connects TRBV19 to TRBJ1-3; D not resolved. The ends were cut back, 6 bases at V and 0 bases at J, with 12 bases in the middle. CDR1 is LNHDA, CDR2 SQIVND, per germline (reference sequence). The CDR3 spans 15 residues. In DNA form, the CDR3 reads TGTGCCAGTAGACAGCTCACTTTCTCTGGAAACACCATATATTTT. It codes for CASRQLTFSGNTIYF.

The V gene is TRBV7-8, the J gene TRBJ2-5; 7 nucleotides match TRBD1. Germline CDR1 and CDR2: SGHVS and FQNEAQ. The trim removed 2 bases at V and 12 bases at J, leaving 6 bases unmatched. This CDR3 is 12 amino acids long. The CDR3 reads CASSLQGGGEYF. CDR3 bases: TGTGCCAGCAGCTTACAAGGGGGCGGAGAGTACTTC. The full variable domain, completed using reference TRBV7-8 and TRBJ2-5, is GAGVSQSPRYKVAKRGQDVALRCDPISGHVSLFWYQQALGQGPEFLTYFQNEAQLDKSGLPSDRFFAERPEGSVSTLKIQRTQQEDSAVYLCASSLQGGGEYFGPGTRLLVL.

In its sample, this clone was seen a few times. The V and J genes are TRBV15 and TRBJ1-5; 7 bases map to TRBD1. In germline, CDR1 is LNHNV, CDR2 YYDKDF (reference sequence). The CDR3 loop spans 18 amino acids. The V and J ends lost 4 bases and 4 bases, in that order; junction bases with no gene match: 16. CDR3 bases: TGTGCCACCAGCAAACCACCGGGCGGGACAGCGACTAATCAGCCCCAGCATTTT. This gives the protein CATSKPPGGTATNQPQHF.

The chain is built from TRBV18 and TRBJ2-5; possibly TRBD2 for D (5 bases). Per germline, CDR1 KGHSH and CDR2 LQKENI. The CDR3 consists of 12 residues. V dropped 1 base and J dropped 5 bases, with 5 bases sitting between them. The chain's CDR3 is CASSPRGETQYF. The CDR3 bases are TGTGCCAGCTCACCACGCGGGGAGACCCAGTACTTC.

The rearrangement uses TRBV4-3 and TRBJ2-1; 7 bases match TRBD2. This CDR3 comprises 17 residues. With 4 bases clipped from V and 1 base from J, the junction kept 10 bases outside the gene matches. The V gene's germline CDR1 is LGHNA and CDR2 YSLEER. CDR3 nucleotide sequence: TGCGCCAGCAGCCCGGGGAGGGCCCCTTGGTCCTACAATGAGCAGTTCTTC. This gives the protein CASSPGRAPWSYNEQFF.

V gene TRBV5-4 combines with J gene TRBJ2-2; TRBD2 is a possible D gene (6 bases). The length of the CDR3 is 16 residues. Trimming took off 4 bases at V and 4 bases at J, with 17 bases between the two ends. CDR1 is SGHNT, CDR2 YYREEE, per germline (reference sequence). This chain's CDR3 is CASSMGLGGSTGELFF. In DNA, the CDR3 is TGTGCCAGCAGCATGGGGTTGGGGGGTAGCACCGGGGAGCTGTTTTTT.

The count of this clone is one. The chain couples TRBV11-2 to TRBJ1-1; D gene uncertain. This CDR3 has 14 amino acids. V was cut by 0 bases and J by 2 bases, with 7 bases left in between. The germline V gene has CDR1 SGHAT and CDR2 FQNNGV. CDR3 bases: TGTGCCAGCAGCTTAGATCTTATAAACACTGAAGCTTTCTTT. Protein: CASSLDLINTEAFF.